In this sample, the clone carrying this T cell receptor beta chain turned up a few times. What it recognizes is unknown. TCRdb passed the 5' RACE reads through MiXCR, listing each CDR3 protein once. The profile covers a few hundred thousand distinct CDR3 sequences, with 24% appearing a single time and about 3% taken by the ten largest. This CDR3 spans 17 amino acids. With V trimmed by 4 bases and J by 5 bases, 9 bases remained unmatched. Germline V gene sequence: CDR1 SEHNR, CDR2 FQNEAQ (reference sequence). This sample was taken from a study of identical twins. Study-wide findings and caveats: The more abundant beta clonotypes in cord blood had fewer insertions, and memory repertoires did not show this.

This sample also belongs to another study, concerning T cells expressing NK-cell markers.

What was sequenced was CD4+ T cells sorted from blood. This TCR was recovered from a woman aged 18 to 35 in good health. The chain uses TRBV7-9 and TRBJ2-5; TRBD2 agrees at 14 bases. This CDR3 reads CASSSRKGLAGDETQYF. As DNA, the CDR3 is TGTGCCAGCAGCTCCCGAAAGGGACTAGCGGGAGATGAGACCCAGTACTTC.